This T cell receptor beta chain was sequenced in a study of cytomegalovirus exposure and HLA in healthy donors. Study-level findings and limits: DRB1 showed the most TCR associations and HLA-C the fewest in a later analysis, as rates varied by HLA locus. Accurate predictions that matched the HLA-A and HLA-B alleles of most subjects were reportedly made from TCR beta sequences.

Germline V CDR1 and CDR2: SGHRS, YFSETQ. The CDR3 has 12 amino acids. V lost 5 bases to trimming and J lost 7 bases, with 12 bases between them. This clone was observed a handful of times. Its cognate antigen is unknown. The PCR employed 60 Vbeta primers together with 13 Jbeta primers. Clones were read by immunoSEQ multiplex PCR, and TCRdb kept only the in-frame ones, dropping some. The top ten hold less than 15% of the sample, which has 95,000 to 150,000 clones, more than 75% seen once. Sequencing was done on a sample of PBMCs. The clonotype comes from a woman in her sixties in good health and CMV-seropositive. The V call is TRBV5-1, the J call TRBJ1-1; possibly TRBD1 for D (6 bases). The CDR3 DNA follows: TGCGCCAGCAGTTACGGACAGAGTGAAGCTTTCTTT. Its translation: CASSYGQSEAFF.